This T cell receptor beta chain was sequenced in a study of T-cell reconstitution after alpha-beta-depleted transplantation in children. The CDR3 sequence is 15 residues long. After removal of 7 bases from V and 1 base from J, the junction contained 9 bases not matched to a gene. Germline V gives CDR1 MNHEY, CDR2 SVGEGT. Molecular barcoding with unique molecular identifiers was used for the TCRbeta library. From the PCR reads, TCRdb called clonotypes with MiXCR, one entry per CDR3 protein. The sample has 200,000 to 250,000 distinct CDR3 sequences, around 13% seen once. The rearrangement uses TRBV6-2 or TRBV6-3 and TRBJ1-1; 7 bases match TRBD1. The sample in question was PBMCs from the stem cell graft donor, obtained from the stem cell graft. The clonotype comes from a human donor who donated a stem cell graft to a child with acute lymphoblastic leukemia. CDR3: CASTPPRGQNTEAFF. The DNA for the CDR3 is TGTGCCAGCACCCCGCCGAGGGGGCAGAACACTGAAGCTTTCTTT.